These 9 T cell receptor beta chains originate from one sample sequenced in a study of cytomegalovirus exposure and HLA in healthy donors. Method: immunoSEQ multiplex PCR; TCRdb's copy keeps in-frame clones and lacks some. The sample yields under 200,000 clones, about 81% seen once. Source material: PBMCs. The receptors stem from a woman under 40 in good health and CMV-seronegative.

The sample holds a few counts of this clone. The chain recombines TRBV7-9 with TRBJ1-5; 9 bases align to TRBD1. CDR1 is SEHNR and CDR2 is FQNEAQ in the germline V gene (reference sequence). V trimming: 1 base; J trimming: 4 bases; junction bases outside the gene matches: 11. The CDR3 is 18 residues long. In DNA form, the CDR3 reads TGTGCCAGCAGCTTAGTGTCATTCTCGGGACAGGGAAATCAGCCCCAGCATTTT. Translated: CASSLVSFSGQGNQPQHF.

The chain recombines TRBV9 with TRBJ1-5; D gene ambiguous. The CDR3 loop spans 14 amino acids. Germline CDR1 and CDR2: SGDLS and YYNGEE. V lost 0 bases to trimming and J lost 4 bases, with 8 bases between them. The CDR3 is CASSVEGGNQPQHF. The CDR3 DNA follows: TGTGCCAGCAGCGTAGAGGGCGGGAATCAGCCCCAGCATTTT.

The rearrangement joins TRBV28 to TRBJ2-7; 7 nucleotides match TRBD1. J lost 0 bases, V lost 5 bases, and 4 bases had no gene match. Looked up from germline, CDR1 is MDHEN and CDR2 is SYDVKM. This CDR3 has 14 amino acids. For the CDR3, the DNA is TGTGCCAGCAGTACGGGACAGAACTCCTACGAGCAGTACTTC. As protein: CASSTGQNSYEQYF.

The J gene is TRBJ2-5, the V gene TRBV5-1; 7 bases map to TRBD2. There are 15 residues in the CDR3. Trimming took 3 bases from V and 1 from J; bases not matched to a gene: 6. The germline V gene encodes CDR1 SGHRS and CDR2 YFSETQ. The CDR3: CASSSGRGFQETQYF. In DNA, the CDR3 is TGCGCCAGCAGCTCAGGGCGGGGGTTCCAAGAGACCCAGTACTTC.

This chain uses TRBV6-1 with TRBJ1-3; 7 positions match TRBD1. V trimming: 1 base; J trimming: 3 bases; junction bases outside the gene matches: 3. Germline loops: CDR1 MNHNS, CDR2 SASEGT. The CDR3 is 15 amino acids. The CDR3 region has the DNA TGTGCCAGCAGTGAAGTTACAGGGGTTGGAAACACCATATATTTT. This codes for CASSEVTGVGNTIYF.

This clone has a handful of counts. Its ends do not fully match the called genes, so a read error is possible. The chain couples TRBV11-2 to TRBJ2-1; D may be TRBD2 (6 bases). The CDR3 is made up of 12 amino acids. CDR1 SGHAT and CDR2 FQNNGV come from the germline V gene. The CDR3 here is CASSLDRGTVFF. CDR3 DNA: TGTGCCAGCAGCCTAGACCGCGGGACTGTCTTCTTC.

The chain links TRBV5-6 to TRBJ2-2; 7 positions agree with TRBD1. Losses at the gene ends were 2 bases for V and 0 bases for J; bases not matched to a gene: 1. The CDR3 length is 15 residues. Germline CDR1 is SGHDT and CDR2 is YYEEEE. This chain's CDR3 is CASSFDRANTGELFF. The CDR3 DNA is TGTGCCAGCAGCTTCGACAGGGCGAACACCGGGGAGCTGTTTTTT.

This clone was found many times. This chain connects TRBV28 to TRBJ1-4, with a possible D match to TRBD1 (5 bases). CDR1 and CDR2 (germline): MDHEN, SYDVKM. This CDR3 is 14 amino acids long. Trimming removed 3 bases from V and 3 bases from J, with 8 bases in between. CDR3 protein: CASSFKGANEKLFF. CDR3 nucleotide sequence: TGTGCCAGCAGTTTTAAAGGGGCTAATGAAAAACTGTTTTTT.

This clone was found a few times. V is TRBV28 and J is TRBJ1-5; 7 bases map to TRBD1. The CDR3 is 15 amino acids. Unmatched junction bases numbered 14, after V lost 6 bases and J lost 9 bases. The germline CDR1 and CDR2 sequences are MDHEN and SYDVKM. The CDR3 spells CASRPPGTALGPQHF. The DNA of the CDR3 is TGTGCCAGCAGACCCCCGGGGACAGCCCTTGGGCCCCAGCATTTT.